A single sample gave rise to the 29 T cell receptor beta chains below, sequenced in a study of blood T cell repertoires in COVID-19. The data were produced by immunoSEQ multiplex PCR, yet TCRdb's version contains in-frame clones alone and is incomplete. The table records over 250,000 clones, about 91% of them present only once. Material: PBMCs or T cells enriched from blood (not recorded which). The origin of the receptors is a woman aged 18-30 years who had recovered from COVID-19.

V gene TRBV4-3 combines with J gene TRBJ2-7, with no clear D. Germline CDR1 reads LGHNA; CDR2 reads YSLEER. The CDR3 has 14 residues. V lost 3 bases and J lost 3, with 12 bases in between. The CDR3 DNA follows: TGCGCCAGCAGCCAGGCGTGGGCTAACTACGAGCAGTACTTC. This gives the protein CASSQAWANYEQYF.

The chain recombines TRBV27 with TRBJ2-2, with D maybe TRBD2 (5 bases). Germline values: CDR1 MNHEY, CDR2 SMNVEV (reference sequence). This CDR3 region has 15 residues. The V gene lost 11 bases and the J gene lost 5 bases, with 21 bases spanning the gap. CDR3 region: CAAGEDSVGTGELFF. CDR3 nucleotide sequence: TGTGCCGCGGGCGAGGACTCCGTGGGAACCGGGGAGCTGTTTTTT.

For this clone: Mismatch with germline at one junction end may stem from a read error. V gene TRBV12-3 or TRBV12-4 combines with J gene TRBJ2-7; 7 positions match TRBD2. This CDR3 has 11 amino acids. This chain's CDR3 is CASSLGTNSIF. CDR3 in DNA: TGTGCCAGCAGCCTTGGGACTAACTCAATATTC.

CDR3 bases: TGTGCCAGCAGCCCTTGGACAGAATCGGCCGGGGAGCTGTTTTTT. This encodes CASSPWTESAGELFF. The rearrangement links TRBV7-3 to TRBJ2-2, with a weak D call TRBD1 (6 bases). This CDR3 contains 15 residues. The germline V and J ends were trimmed by 5 bases and 6 bases, with 16 bases remaining between them. Germline values: CDR1 SGHTA, CDR2 FQGTGA.

This clone has only a few counts. The chain recombines TRBV28 with TRBJ2-7; possible D gene TRBD2, 5 bases. V was cut by 2 bases and J by 1 base, with 9 bases left in between. The germline V gene encodes CDR1 MDHEN and CDR2 SYDVKM. There are 14 residues in the CDR3. The CDR3 loop reads CASSLARRSYEQYF. The CDR3 region has the DNA TGTGCCAGCAGTTTAGCCCGGAGGTCCTACGAGCAGTACTTC.

V and J are TRBV24-1 and TRBJ2-7; no definite D call. V gave up 5 bases and J gave up 2 bases, with 9 bases separating them. CDR3 length equals 13 residues. CDR1 and CDR2 from the germline V gene are KGHDR and SFDVKD. CDR3 amino acids: CATSGAGPYEQYF. The CDR3 DNA follows: TGTGCCACCAGTGGGGCAGGTCCCTACGAGCAGTACTTC.

Ten or more counts support this clone. At one of its ends the junction is not consistent with the germline gene, which may arise from a read error. The chain has TRBV7-8 and TRBJ2-7; 8 positions match TRBD2. CDR3 length: 13 residues. Germline lookup yields CDR1 SGHVS and CDR2 FQNEAQ. CDR3 bases: TGTGCCAGCAGCCAGACAGGAGCGGGGGATTGGGACTTC. Its translation is CASSQTGAGDWDF.

This clone has just one count. CDR3 in amino acids: CASSEFLDPNTGELFF. CDR3 DNA sequence: TGTGCCAGCAGTGAATTTCTAGACCCCAACACCGGGGAGCTGTTTTTT. The chain employs TRBV6-1 and TRBJ2-2; D remains ambiguous. This CDR3 is built from 16 residues. CDR1 is MNHNS and CDR2 is SASEGT in the germline V gene. V was pared by 2 bases and J by 2 bases, with 12 bases between.

The V and J genes are TRBV4-2 and TRBJ1-4; 10 nucleotides line up with TRBD1. This CDR3 has 16 amino acids. V lost 5 bases and J lost 7; bases outside the gene matches: 10. Germline V gives CDR1 LGHNA, CDR2 YNFKEQ. The CDR3 spells CASSGETGGAGEKLFF. The CDR3 DNA sequence: TGTGCCAGCAGCGGGGAGACAGGGGGCGCGGGTGAAAAACTGTTTTTT.

The CDR3 loop is CASSQDLGGARVQGYTF. CDR3 coding DNA: TGTGCCAGCAGCCAAGATTTGGGGGGGGCGAGGGTTCAAGGCTACACCTTC. V usage is TRBV3-1 (or the pseudogene TRBV3-2) and J usage is TRBJ1-2; tentative D call: TRBD1 (6 bases). V lost 0 bases and J 8 bases, leaving 22 bases between the germline ends. The V gene's germline CDR1 is LGHDT and CDR2 YNNKEL (reference sequence). The CDR3 is 17 residues long.

The gene calls are TRBV7-9 and TRBJ1-1, with 9 bases that match TRBD1. The V and J ends lost 5 bases and 12 bases, in that order; junction bases with no gene match: 10. This CDR3 has 13 amino acids. The V gene's germline CDR1 is SEHNR and CDR2 FQNEAQ (reference sequence). CDR3 protein: CASSGPGTGPPFF. In nucleotides, the CDR3 is TGTGCCAGCAGCGGTCCCGGGACAGGGCCCCCTTTCTTT.

This clone was observed a single time. The chain uses TRBV7-2 and TRBJ2-1, with a tentative D call TRBD2 (7 bases). Trimming cost V 2 bases and J 5 bases, with 13 bases left between them. CDR3 length: 15 amino acids. Germline values: CDR1 SGHTA, CDR2 FQGNSA. CDR3 bases: TGTGCCAGCAGCTTAATGGGGGGGGGCAACAATGAGCAGTTCTTC. Its translation: CASSLMGGGNNEQFF.

This chain connects TRBV7-2 to TRBJ2-1, with 7 bases fitting TRBD1. Germline CDR1 and CDR2: SGHTA and FQGNSA. After removal of 5 bases from V and 4 bases from J, the junction contained 8 bases not matched to a gene. CDR3 length: 15 amino acids. As DNA, the CDR3 is TGTGCCAGCAGCCCTATTCCGGGACAGTACAATGAGCAGTTCTTC. Translation gives CASSPIPGQYNEQFF.

The DNA of the CDR3 is TGTGCCAGCAGATCGGGACAGGAAAATGAAAAACTGTTTTTT. Protein sequence: CASRSGQENEKLFF. This chain links TRBV7-2 with TRBJ1-4; TRBD1 agrees at 8 bases. Germline V CDR1 and CDR2: SGHTA, FQGNSA. The CDR3 is 14 amino acids. The ends lost 6 bases at V and 5 bases at J; junction bases unmatched: 5.

This clone appeared once. This sequence joins TRBV28 and TRBJ2-3, with a weak D call TRBD2 (7 bases). This CDR3 has 16 residues. V was clipped by 8 bases and J by 0 bases, with 18 bases between them. Germline assignment: CDR1 MDHEN and CDR2 SYDVKM. The CDR3 nucleotides are TGTGCCAGCCGCACAAGGGGGGGGGCTAGCACAGATACGCAGTATTTT. Its translation is CASRTRGGASTDTQYF.

This clone was observed many times. The chain recombines TRBV9 with TRBJ2-2; TRBD2 matches at 16 bases. The germline CDR1 and CDR2 sequences are SGDLS and YYNGEE. This CDR3 comprises 19 residues. The V and J ends lost 3 bases and 4 bases, in that order; junction bases with no gene match: 9. The CDR3 DNA reads TGTGCCAGCAGCGCGCAGCCGGGACTAGCGGGGGGGGTCACCGGGGAGCTGTTTTTT. This gives the protein CASSAQPGLAGGVTGELFF.

The V gene is TRBV9, the J gene TRBJ1-2; D perhaps matches TRBD1 (5 bases). Germline loops: CDR1 SGDLS, CDR2 YYNGEE. The ends were cut back, 3 bases at V and 6 bases at J, with 12 bases in the middle. The CDR3 has 13 amino acids. The CDR3 sequence is CASSAHPGNGYTF. In DNA, the CDR3 is TGTGCCAGCAGCGCCCACCCAGGGAATGGCTACACCTTC.

The chain joins TRBV9 to TRBJ2-3; D not certain. The V end was cut by 0 bases, the J end by 5 bases, with 16 bases between. Germline CDR1 SGDLS, CDR2 YYNGEE. CDR3 length: 16 amino acids. The DNA of the CDR3 is TGTGCCAGCAGCGTAGGGTTCTTTCGTGGCGGAGATACGCAGTATTTT. Its translation is CASSVGFFRGGDTQYF.

This clone showed up just once. The chain has TRBV4-2 and TRBJ2-5; 7 bases line up with TRBD1. Germline V gene data show CDR1 as LGHNA and CDR2 as YNFKEQ. CDR3 length: 15 residues. V shed 0 bases and J 5 bases; nucleotides not matched to a gene: 6. The CDR3 DNA is TGTGCCAGCAGCCAAGATGTAGGGGGCAGGGAGACCCAGTACTTC. It codes for CASSQDVGGRETQYF.

The chain recombines TRBV28 with TRBJ2-7; D not resolved. The length of the CDR3 is 11 residues. CDR1 is MDHEN and CDR2 is SYDVKM in the germline V gene. The CDR3 nucleotides read TGTGCGTCCGGAGCCTCCTACGAGCAGTACTTC. As protein: CASGASYEQYF.

The V gene is TRBV27, the J gene TRBJ2-2; D remains ambiguous. The length of the CDR3 is 15 residues. Germline V gives CDR1 MNHEY, CDR2 SMNVEV (reference sequence). V lost 4 bases and J 0 bases, leaving 9 bases between the germline ends. This CDR3 reads CASSYFRSNTGELFF. The DNA for the CDR3 is TGTGCCAGCAGTTACTTTCGCTCGAACACCGGGGAGCTGTTTTTT.

The chain has TRBV2 and TRBJ1-6; the D gene is possibly TRBD1 (6 bases). Germline V gene data show CDR1 as SNHLY and CDR2 as FYNNEI. Trimming cost V 4 bases and J 11 bases, with 15 bases left between them. The CDR3 has 14 residues. CDR3 protein: CASSVGLRGTPLHF. As DNA, the CDR3 is TGTGCCAGCAGTGTGGGGTTGAGGGGGACACCCCTCCACTTT. The full variable domain, completed using reference TRBV2 and TRBJ1-6, is EPEVTQTPSHQVTQMGQEVILRCVPISNHLYFYWYRQILGQKVEFLVSFYNNEISEKSEIFDDQFSVERPDGSNFTLKIRSTKLEDSAMYFCASSVGLRGTPLHFGNGTRLTVT.

In DNA, the CDR3 is TGTGCCAGCAGCCTCCATTGGACAGGGGATGGCGATGAGCAGTTCTTC. Residues: CASSLHWTGDGDEQFF. The chain is built from TRBV7-2 and TRBJ2-1, with 9 bases matching TRBD1. V lost 5 bases to trimming and J lost 8 bases; unmatched junction nucleotides: 13. The CDR3 extends over 16 amino acids. From germline, CDR1 is SGHTA and CDR2 FQGNSA.

The V and J genes are TRBV9 and TRBJ1-6, with D perhaps matching TRBD1 (5 bases). The CDR3 is 13 amino acids. V dropped 2 bases and J dropped 6 bases, with 6 bases sitting between them. Germline V gene lookup returns CDR1 SGDLS and CDR2 YYNGEE. The CDR3 protein is CASSVDSNSPLHF. The CDR3 DNA sequence: TGTGCCAGCAGCGTTGACAGTAATTCACCCCTCCACTTT.

This clone came up once. The chain employs TRBV4-3 and TRBJ1-5; D is unresolved. Germline CDR1 is LGHNA and CDR2 is YSLEER. The CDR3 totals 18 residues. Trimming removed 1 base from V and 2 bases from J, with 18 bases in between. The CDR3 nucleotides read TGCGCCAGCAGCCAAGGGGCCTATACGGTGAGTGGCAATCAGCCCCAGCATTTT. This gives the protein CASSQGAYTVSGNQPQHF.

In its sample, this clone was seen once. The chain joins TRBV5-8 to TRBJ2-1, with 13 bases matching TRBD2. Looked up from germline, CDR1 is SGHTS and CDR2 is YDEGEE. The V segment lost 9 bases and the J segment 1 base; nucleotides outside the gene matches: 16. The CDR3 is 19 amino acids. As DNA, the CDR3 is TGTGCCACCACTCAGGGTTTTGGACTAGCGGGAGAATCCTACAATGAGCAGTTCTTC. This gives the protein CATTQGFGLAGESYNEQFF.

This clone was counted once. J is TRBJ1-6 and V is TRBV7-2; possible D gene TRBD1, 5 bases. Trimming shortened V by 1 base and J by 4 bases, and 8 bases separated the two germline ends. Germline V CDR1 and CDR2: SGHTA, FQGNSA. The CDR3 loop spans 15 amino acids. CDR3 in DNA: TGTGCCAGCAGCTTAGTGGGGGGTTATAATTCACCCCTCCACTTT. Encoded protein: CASSLVGGYNSPLHF.

The chain couples TRBV28 to TRBJ2-2; D ambiguous. Germline CDR1 and CDR2: MDHEN and SYDVKM. The CDR3 runs 16 residues. Trimming removed 7 bases at V and 5 bases at J, with 20 bases between. The CDR3 is CASTLSSFALTGELFF. The CDR3 nucleotides are TGTGCCAGCACTCTTTCTTCGTTCGCGCTTACCGGGGAGCTGTTTTTT.

V is TRBV11-2 and J is TRBJ2-5, with D possibly matching TRBD2 (6 bases). Germline V gene data show CDR1 as SGHAT and CDR2 as FQNNGV. The CDR3 sequence is 15 residues long. V lost 6 bases and J lost 3, with 17 bases in between. The CDR3, as DNA: TGTGCCAGCAGGATGACTGGAGGGCAGAAAGAGACCCAGTACTTC. Translated: CASRMTGGQKETQYF.